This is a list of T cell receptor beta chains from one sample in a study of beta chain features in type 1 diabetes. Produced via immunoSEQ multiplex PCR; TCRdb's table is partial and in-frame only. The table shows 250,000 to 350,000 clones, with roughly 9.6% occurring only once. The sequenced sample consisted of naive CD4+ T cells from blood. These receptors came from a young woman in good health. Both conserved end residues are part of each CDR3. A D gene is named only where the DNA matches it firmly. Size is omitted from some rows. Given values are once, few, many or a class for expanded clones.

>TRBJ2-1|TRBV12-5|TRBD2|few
CASGDHTSGTLGEQFF
TGTGCTAGTGGTGACCACACTAGCGGGACCCTCGGGGAGCAGTTCTTC
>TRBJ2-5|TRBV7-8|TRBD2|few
CASSFRTSGSGETQYF
TGTGCCAGCAGCTTTCGGACTAGCGGGAGTGGAGAGACCCAGTACTTC
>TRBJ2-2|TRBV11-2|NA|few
CASRSPGVPGELFF
TGTGCCAGCAGATCCCCAGGGGTCCCCGGGGAGCTGTTTTTT
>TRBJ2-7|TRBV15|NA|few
CATSRDFRGYEQYF
TGTGCCACCAGCAGAGATTTTCGGGGATACGAGCAGTACTTC
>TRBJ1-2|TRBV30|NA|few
CAWSLTYDGYTF
TGTGCCTGGAGTCTTACATATGATGGCTACACCTTC
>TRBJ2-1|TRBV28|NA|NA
CASSVPGIAYNEQFF
TGTGCCAGCAGTGTACCGGGAATAGCCTACAATGAGCAGTTCTTC
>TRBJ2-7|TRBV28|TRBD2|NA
CASSKTSGRAYEQYF
TGTGCCAGCAGCAAAACTAGCGGGAGGGCCTACGAGCAGTACTTC
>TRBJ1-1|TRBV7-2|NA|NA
CASSLISQNTEAFF
TGTGCCAGCAGCTTAATTTCCCAGAACACTGAAGCTTTCTTT
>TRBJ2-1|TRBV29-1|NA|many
CSVEDLTGYNEQFF
TGCAGCGTTGAAGATCTTACCGGCTACAATGAGCAGTTCTTC
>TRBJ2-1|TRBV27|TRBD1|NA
CASSFDRGSNEQFF
TGTGCCAGCAGCTTTGACAGGGGAAGCAATGAGCAGTTCTTC
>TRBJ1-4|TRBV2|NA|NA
CASSGGQNEKLFF
TGTGCCAGCAGTGGAGGGCAGAATGAAAAACTGTTTTTT
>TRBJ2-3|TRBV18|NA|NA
CASSLHTENTDTQYF
TGTGCCAGCTCACTCCACACGGAGAACACAGATACGCAGTATTTT
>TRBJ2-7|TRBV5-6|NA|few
CASSQDSYEQYF
TGTGCCAGCAGCCAGGACAGCTACGAGCAGTACTTC
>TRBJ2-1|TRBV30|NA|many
CAWRISSSKQFF
TGTGCCTGGAGAATTAGTTCTTCGAAGCAGTTCTTC